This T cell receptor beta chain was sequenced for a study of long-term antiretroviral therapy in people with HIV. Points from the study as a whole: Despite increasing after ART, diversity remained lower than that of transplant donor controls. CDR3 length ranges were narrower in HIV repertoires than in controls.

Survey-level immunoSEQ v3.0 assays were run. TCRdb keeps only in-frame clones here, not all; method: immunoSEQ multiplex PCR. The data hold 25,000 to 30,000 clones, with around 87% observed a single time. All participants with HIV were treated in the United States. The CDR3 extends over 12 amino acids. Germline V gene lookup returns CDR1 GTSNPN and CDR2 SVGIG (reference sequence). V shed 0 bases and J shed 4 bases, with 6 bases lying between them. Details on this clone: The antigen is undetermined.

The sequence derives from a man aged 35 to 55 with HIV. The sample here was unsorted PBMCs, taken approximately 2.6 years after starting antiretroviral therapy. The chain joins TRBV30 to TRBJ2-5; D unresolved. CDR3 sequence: CAWSVQGETQYF. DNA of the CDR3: TGTGCCTGGAGTGTACAAGGAGAGACCCAGTACTTC.